The entry below describes one T cell receptor beta chain. V was cut by 4 bases and J by 0 bases, with 4 bases left in between. CDR1 MNHEY and CDR2 SMNVEV come from the germline V gene (reference sequence). This CDR3 comprises 13 residues. Clones were read by immunoSEQ multiplex PCR, and TCRdb kept only the in-frame ones, dropping some. In the table there are tens of thousands of clones, 70% to 90% of which are singletons. The data are from a study of T cell responses to AZD1222 COVID-19 vaccine. The TCR sequence derives from an adult in good health. The input for sequencing was peripheral blood, taken on day 0 of AZD1222 vaccination. The chain employs TRBV27 and TRBJ2-1; D not certain. CDR3 sequence: CASSSGSYNEQFF. CDR3 nucleotide sequence: TGTGCCAGCAGTTCCGGCTCCTACAATGAGCAGTTCTTC.